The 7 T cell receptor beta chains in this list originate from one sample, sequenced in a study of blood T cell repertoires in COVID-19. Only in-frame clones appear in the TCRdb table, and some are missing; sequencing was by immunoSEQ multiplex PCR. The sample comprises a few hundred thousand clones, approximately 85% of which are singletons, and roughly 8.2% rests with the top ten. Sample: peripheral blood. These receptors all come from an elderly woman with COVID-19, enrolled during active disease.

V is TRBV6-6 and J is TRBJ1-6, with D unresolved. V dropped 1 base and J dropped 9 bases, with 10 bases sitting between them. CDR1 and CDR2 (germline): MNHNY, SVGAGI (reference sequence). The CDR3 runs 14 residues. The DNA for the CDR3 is TGTGCCAGCAGTTACTTGTCAGAGGGTTCACCCCTCCACTTT. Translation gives CASSYLSEGSPLHF.

The CDR3 DNA reads as TGTGCCTGGAGTGTACCCCGCACAGGGACCTATGGCTACACCTTC. Translating it yields CAWSVPRTGTYGYTF. The chain combines TRBV30 with TRBJ1-2, with D possibly matching TRBD1 (6 bases). The CDR3 covers 15 residues. V was shortened by 0 bases and J by 4 bases, with 15 bases between the two germline ends. Germline V CDR1 and CDR2: GTSNPN, SVGIG (reference sequence).

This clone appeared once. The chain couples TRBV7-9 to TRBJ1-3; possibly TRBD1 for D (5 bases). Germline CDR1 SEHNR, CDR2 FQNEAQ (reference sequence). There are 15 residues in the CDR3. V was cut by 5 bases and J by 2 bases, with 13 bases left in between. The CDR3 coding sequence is TGTGCCAGCAGCCCAGGGAAAGGGCCTGGAAACACCATATATTTT. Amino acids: CASSPGKGPGNTIYF.

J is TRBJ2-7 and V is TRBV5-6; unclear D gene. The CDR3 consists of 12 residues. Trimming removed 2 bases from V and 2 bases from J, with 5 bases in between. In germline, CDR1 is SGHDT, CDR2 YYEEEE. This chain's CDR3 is CASSFLTYEQYF. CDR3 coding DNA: TGTGCCAGCAGCTTCCTAACCTACGAGCAGTACTTC.

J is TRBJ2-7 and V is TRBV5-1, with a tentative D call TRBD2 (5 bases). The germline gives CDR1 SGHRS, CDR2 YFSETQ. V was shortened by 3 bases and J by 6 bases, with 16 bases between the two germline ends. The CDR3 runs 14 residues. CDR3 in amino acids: CASSSSPGLFEQYF. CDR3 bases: TGCGCCAGCAGCTCGAGCCCTGGACTTTTCGAGCAGTACTTC. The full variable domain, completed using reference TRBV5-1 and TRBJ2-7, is KAGVTQTPRYLIKTRGQQVTLSCSPISGHRSVSWYQQTPGQGLQFLFEYFSETQRNKGNFPGRFSGRQFSNSRSEMNVSTLELGDSALYLCASSSSPGLFEQYFGPGTRLTVT.

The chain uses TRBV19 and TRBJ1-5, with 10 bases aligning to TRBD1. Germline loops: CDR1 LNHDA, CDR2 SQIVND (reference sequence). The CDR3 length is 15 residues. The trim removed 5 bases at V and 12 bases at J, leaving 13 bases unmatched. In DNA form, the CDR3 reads TGTGCCAGTAGTTCCACCGGGACAGGGGTAGGTGTCCAGCATTTT. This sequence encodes CASSSTGTGVGVQHF.

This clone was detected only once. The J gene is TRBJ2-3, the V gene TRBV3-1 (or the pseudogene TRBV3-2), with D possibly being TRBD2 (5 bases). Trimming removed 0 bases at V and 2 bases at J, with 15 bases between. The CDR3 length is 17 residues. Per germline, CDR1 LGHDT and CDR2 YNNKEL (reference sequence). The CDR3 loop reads CASSQDRGSITTDTQYF. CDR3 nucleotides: TGTGCCAGCAGCCAAGATCGGGGTAGCATTACCACAGATACGCAGTATTTT.